This TCR beta chain is from a study of immune evolution from preneoplasia to lung adenocarcinoma (dated by TCRdb to the early 2020s). About the full investigation: No AAH lesions showed HLA loss of heterozygosity, compared with 5.5% to 8% of AIS, 15% of MIA and around 30% of ADC lesions. Whole exome sequencing and methylation data from the same cohort of nodules were integrated with the immune data. POLYSOLVER was used to infer Class I HLA alleles from exome data, while LOHHLA was used to detect allele-specific HLA loss. The sample size was set by how many specimens were available, not by a prior power calculation. According to the study, roughly 100 samples were used for TCR sequencing. A total of under 60 patients with pulmonary nodules who underwent surgical resection were included in the overall cohort. The study used immune gene expression, TCR sequencing and multiplex immunofluorescence to profile the immune contexture of lung adenocarcinoma precursors and invasive adenocarcinoma. Resected precursor lesions (AAH, AIS, MIA) and invasive adenocarcinomas were compared against paired morphologically normal lung tissue. The TCR sequencing data were obtained from some 50 patients. Points the paper makes about the study in general: Normal lung had the highest top T cell clone frequencies, and these frequencies appeared to fall progressively from AAH through AIS, MIA and invasive adenocarcinoma. T cell clonality was highest in KRAS-mutant nodules compared with EGFR-mutant or double wild-type lesions. The findings were based on association rather than direct causation, and larger cohorts with long-term follow-up and longitudinal biopsies were deemed needed. Because every patient came from Japan and China, how well the results apply to Western populations was uncertain. Clonality was highest in normal lung, while later-stage lesions appeared to have lower clonality but higher T cell density and diversity.

The immunoSEQ hsTCRbeta Kit was used to sequence TCR beta CDR3 regions from DNA. The original pipeline was this. TCR sequencing data were analysed with the ImmunoSEQ Analyzer. T cell clonality was defined as 1 minus Pielou's evenness, as computed on productive rearrangements. To measure T cell diversity, the inverse Simpson index was applied to productive templates. T cell density was expressed as TCR beta template counts normalized to usable DNA, with usable DNA estimated by amplifying and sequencing housekeeping genes. Two-sided Kruskal-Wallis tests were used to compare TCR metrics across histologic stages. TCRdb's version of the immuneACCESS table is confined to in-frame rearrangements and falls short of the full clone set. An unresolved V gene accounts for under half of the shortfall where checked; the remainder is of unknown origin. V and J calls and clone size are as listed in that table; D and trimming were resolved from the DNA. This sample comprises 9,500 to 15,000 clones, about 85% of them detected only once. Approximately 3.6% of the sample is in the top ten clones.

Between 2014 and 2017, the patients underwent resection in either Japan or China. Two lung cancer pathologists independently reviewed H&E slides to confirm the histologic diagnosis of every case. For nucleic acid extraction, premalignant or tumor cells were enriched by macro-dissection following pathologic assessment. DNA was isolated from FFPE tissue using the AllPrep DNA/RNA FFPE Kit. In the germline V gene, CDR1 corresponds to MDHEN and CDR2 to SYDVKM. From the cysteine through the phenylalanine, the CDR3 covers 14 amino acids. Of the read, only the CDR3 DNA is kept; its 42 bases are in frame from base 1. The germline ends are 14 bases apart after V is trimmed by 6 bases and J by 2 bases. Details on this clone: What antigen it recognizes has not been identified. The sample holds no much larger clone one base away, and base qualities are not on file.

The source of this sequence is a person between 45 and 75 years old with lung adenocarcinoma. The rearrangement joined TRBV28 to TRBJ2-7; the D gene is unclear. Sequenced input: FFPE tissue from an adenomatous hyperplasia lung lesion. According to the study, the label for this sample's cell subset or site signals: atypical adenomatous hyperplasia (AAH), lung preneoplasia. CDR3 loop: CASSSSLGTYEQYF. The DNA reads as follows: TGTGCCAGCAGCTCATCGCTAGGAACCTACGAGCAGTACTTC.